What follows are 9 T cell receptor beta chains derived from one specimen sequenced in a study of metastatic and nonmetastatic thyroid tumors. No patient had received any treatment before thyroid surgery. From the PCR reads, TCRdb re-called clones with MiXCR. This repertoire shows some 50,000 clones, roughly a fifth found once; its top ten account for about 4%. Sequencing input: blood. These receptors all stem from a male donor with papillary thyroid cancer or a benign thyroid nodule (not recorded which). Some clones in this sample may be carry-over from other donors' samples.

This clone came up many times. The chain recombines TRBV24-1 with TRBJ2-2; D possibly uses TRBD1 or TRBD2 (5 bases each). V lost 7 bases, J lost 4 bases, and 15 bases lay in between. The CDR3 extends over 15 amino acids. From germline, CDR1 is KGHDR and CDR2 SFDVKD. CDR3 residues: CATRGADSSTGELFF. CDR3 nucleotide sequence: TGTGCCACCAGGGGAGCAGACAGTAGCACCGGGGAGCTGTTTTTT.

This chain links TRBV6-2 or TRBV6-3 with TRBJ1-6, with no clear D. The CDR3 spans 15 residues. Trimming took 0 bases from V and 9 from J, leaving 12 bases between them. Germline V lookup: CDR1 MNHEY, CDR2 SVGEGT. The CDR3 sequence is CASSYSNRGRSPLHF. The CDR3 nucleotides read TGTGCCAGCAGTTACTCCAACAGAGGTCGTTCACCCCTCCACTTT.

In its sample, this clone was seen many times. CDR3 sequence (DNA): TGTGCCAGCTCACCCCTGGGGGCAGCTGGAAACACCATATATTTT. It is translated as CASSPLGAAGNTIYF. The J gene is TRBJ1-3, the V gene TRBV18; D is possibly TRBD1 (6 bases). Trimming took 3 bases from V and 2 from J, leaving 11 bases between them. The germline CDR1 and CDR2 sequences are KGHSH and LQKENI. The CDR3 is 15 amino acids.

The genes are TRBV28 and TRBJ2-7; no clear D. Trimming shortened V by 8 bases and J by 3 bases, and 17 bases separated the two germline ends. CDR3 length: 14 residues. Germline V gives CDR1 MDHEN, CDR2 SYDVKM. The CDR3 spells CASLSGSPIYEQYF. For the CDR3, the DNA is TGTGCCAGCTTATCCGGGTCCCCGATCTACGAGCAGTACTTC.

This chain uses TRBV4-2 with TRBJ1-2; 10 bases match TRBD1. Trimming took 2 bases from V and 4 from J; bases not matched to a gene: 10. Germline CDR1 is LGHNA and CDR2 is YNFKEQ. This CDR3 comprises 17 residues. This chain's CDR3 is CASSQSGTGVSGYGYTF. CDR3 bases: TGTGCCAGCAGCCAATCCGGGACAGGGGTTTCGGGCTATGGCTACACCTTC.

This clone was observed at least ten times. The chain uses TRBV19 and TRBJ1-5; a possible D gene is TRBD1 (6 bases). Looked up from germline, CDR1 is LNHDA and CDR2 is SQIVND (reference sequence). CDR3 size: 16 residues. V dropped 6 bases and J dropped 2 bases, with 17 bases sitting between them. CDR3 coding DNA: TGTGCCAGTAGCTCTCTTGGGGGCTGGGGCAATCAGCCCCAGCATTTT. This sequence encodes CASSSLGGWGNQPQHF.

Many counts were recorded for this clone. Other nucleotide sequences in the sample specify the same CDR3. The chain has TRBV12-3 or TRBV12-4 and TRBJ1-5; TRBD1 agrees at 10 bases. The CDR3 runs to 14 residues. With V trimmed by 3 bases and J by 5 bases, 1 base remained unmatched. DNA for the CDR3: TGTGCCAGCAGTTTGGACAGGGGGGATCAGCCCCAGCATTTT. This codes for CASSLDRGDQPQHF.

There are a few counts of this clone. A read error may be the cause here, since a much bigger clone is one base away. The V gene is TRBV27, the J gene TRBJ2-2; tentative D call: TRBD2 (6 bases). From germline, CDR1 is MNHEY and CDR2 SMNVEV (reference sequence). The CDR3 has 14 amino acids. The CDR3 reads CASGGAGGTGEPFF. CDR3 nucleotide sequence: TGTGCCAGCGGCGGGGCCGGTGGCACCGGGGAGCCGTTTTTT.

This clone has ten or more counts. The rearrangement joins TRBV28 to TRBJ1-2, with 7 bases lining up with TRBD1. Germline V gene sequence: CDR1 MDHEN, CDR2 SYDVKM. The CDR3 spans 16 residues. V was pared by 4 bases and J by 4 bases, with 12 bases of the junction left unmatched. The CDR3 here is CASSSSRGTITYGYTF. The CDR3 coding sequence is TGTGCCAGCAGTTCTTCCAGGGGGACAATCACCTATGGCTACACCTTC.